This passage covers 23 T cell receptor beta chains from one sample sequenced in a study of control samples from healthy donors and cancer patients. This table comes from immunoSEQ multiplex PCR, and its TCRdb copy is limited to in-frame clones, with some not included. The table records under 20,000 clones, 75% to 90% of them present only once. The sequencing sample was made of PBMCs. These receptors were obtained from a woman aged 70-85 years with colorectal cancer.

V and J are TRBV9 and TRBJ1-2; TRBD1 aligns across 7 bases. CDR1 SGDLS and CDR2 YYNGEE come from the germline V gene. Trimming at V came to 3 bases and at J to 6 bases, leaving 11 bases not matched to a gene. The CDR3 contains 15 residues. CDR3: CASSAGSQRGHGYTF. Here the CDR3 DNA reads TGTGCCAGCAGCGCCGGGTCCCAAAGGGGGCATGGCTACACCTTC. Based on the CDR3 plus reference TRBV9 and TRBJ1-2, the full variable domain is DSGVTQTPKHLITATGQRVTLRCSPRSGDLSVYWYQQSLDQGLQFLIQYYNGEERAKGNILERFSAQQFPDLHSELNLSSLELGDSALYFCASSAGSQRGHGYTFGSGTRLTVV.

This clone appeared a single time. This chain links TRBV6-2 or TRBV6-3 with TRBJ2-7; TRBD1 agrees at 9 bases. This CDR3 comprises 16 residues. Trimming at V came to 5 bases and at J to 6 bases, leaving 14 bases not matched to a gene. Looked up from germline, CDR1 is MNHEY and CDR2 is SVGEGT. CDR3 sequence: CASSTPIGTGTLEQYF. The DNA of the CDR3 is TGTGCCAGCAGTACCCCGATCGGGACAGGGACCCTCGAGCAGTACTTC.

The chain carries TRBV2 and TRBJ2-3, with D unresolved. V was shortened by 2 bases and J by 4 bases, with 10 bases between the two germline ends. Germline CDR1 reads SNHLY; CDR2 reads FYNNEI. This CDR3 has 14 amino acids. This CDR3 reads CASSELARADTQYF. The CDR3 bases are TGTGCCAGCAGTGAATTGGCCCGGGCAGATACGCAGTATTTT.

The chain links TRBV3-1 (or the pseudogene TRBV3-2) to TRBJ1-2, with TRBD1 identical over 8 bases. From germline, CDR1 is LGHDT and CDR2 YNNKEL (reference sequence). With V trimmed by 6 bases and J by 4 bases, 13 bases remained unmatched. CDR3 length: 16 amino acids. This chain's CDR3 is CASSLGQGALGYGYTF. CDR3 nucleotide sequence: TGTGCCAGCAGTCTCGGACAGGGCGCCCTTGGCTATGGCTACACCTTC.

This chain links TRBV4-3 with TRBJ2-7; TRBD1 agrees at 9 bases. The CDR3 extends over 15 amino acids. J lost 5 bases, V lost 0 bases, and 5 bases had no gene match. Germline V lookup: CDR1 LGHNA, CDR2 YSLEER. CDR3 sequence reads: CASSQDWDRVHEQYF. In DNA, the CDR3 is TGCGCCAGCAGCCAAGATTGGGACAGGGTCCACGAGCAGTACTTC.

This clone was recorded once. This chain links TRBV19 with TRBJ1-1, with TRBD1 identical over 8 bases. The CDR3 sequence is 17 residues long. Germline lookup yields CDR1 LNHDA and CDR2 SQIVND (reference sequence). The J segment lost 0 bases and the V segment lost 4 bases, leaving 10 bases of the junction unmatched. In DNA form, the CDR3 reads TGTGCCAGTAGTAGCGGACAGGGTTTACGGATGAACACTGAAGCTTTCTTT. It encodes CASSSGQGLRMNTEAFF.

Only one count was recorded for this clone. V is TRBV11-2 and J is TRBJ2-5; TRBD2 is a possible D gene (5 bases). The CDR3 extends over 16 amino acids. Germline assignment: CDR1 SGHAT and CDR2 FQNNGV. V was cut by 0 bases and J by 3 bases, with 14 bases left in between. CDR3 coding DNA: TGTGCCAGCAGCTTAGATGGCACCTTGAGGGAAGAGACCCAGTACTTC. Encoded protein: CASSLDGTLREETQYF.

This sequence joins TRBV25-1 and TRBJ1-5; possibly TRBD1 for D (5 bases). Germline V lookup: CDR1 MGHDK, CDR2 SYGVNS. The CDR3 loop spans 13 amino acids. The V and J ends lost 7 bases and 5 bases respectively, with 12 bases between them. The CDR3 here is CASTGWGDQPQHF. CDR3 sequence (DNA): TGTGCCAGCACGGGGTGGGGGGATCAGCCCCAGCATTTT.

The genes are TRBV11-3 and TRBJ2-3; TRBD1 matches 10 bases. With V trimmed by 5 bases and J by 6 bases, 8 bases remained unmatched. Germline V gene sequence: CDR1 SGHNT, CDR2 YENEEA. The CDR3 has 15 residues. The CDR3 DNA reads TGTGCCAGCAGCAGCCGGGACAGGGGATGGGATACGCAGTATTTT. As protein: CASSSRDRGWDTQYF.

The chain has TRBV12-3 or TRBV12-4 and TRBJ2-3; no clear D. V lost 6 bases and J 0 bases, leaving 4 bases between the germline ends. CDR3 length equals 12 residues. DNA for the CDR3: TGTGCCAGCAGAACTAGCACAGATACGCAGTATTTT. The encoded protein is CASRTSTDTQYF.

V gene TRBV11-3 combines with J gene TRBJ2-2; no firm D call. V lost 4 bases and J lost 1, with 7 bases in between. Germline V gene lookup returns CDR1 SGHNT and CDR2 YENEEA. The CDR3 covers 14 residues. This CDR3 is CASSSRGNTGELFF. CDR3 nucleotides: TGTGCCAGCAGCTCTAGAGGGAACACCGGGGAGCTGTTTTTT. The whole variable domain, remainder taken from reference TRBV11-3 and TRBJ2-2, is EAGVVQSPRYKIIEKKQPVAFWCNPISGHNTLYWYLQNLGQGPELLIRYENEEAVDDSQLPKDRFSAERLKGVDSTLKIQPAELGDSAVYLCASSSRGNTGELFFGEGSRLTVL.

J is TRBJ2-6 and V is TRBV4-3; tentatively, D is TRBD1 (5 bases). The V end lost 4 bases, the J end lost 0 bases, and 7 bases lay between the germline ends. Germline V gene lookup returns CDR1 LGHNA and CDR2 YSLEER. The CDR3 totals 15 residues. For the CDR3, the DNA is TGCGCCAGCAGCCTCGACAGCTCTGGGGCCAACGTCCTGACTTTC. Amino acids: CASSLDSSGANVLTF.

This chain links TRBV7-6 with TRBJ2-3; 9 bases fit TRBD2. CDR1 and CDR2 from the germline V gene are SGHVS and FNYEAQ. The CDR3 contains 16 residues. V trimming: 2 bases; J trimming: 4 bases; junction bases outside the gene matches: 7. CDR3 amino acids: CASSLNPSGNADTQYF. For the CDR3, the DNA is TGTGCCAGCAGCTTAAACCCTAGCGGGAACGCAGATACGCAGTATTTT. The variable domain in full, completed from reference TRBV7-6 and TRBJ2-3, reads GAGVSQSPRYKVTKRGQDVALRCDPISGHVSLYWYRQALGQGPEFLTYFNYEAQQDKSGLPNDRFSAERPEGSISTLTIQRTEQRDSAMYRCASSLNPSGNADTQYFGPGTRLTVL.

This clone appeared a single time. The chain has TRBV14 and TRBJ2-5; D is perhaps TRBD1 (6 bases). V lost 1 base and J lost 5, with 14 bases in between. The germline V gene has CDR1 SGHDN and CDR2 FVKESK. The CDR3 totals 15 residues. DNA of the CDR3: TGTGCCAGCAGCCAAGCACTGGGGGCCGGGGAGACCCAGTACTTC. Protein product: CASSQALGAGETQYF.

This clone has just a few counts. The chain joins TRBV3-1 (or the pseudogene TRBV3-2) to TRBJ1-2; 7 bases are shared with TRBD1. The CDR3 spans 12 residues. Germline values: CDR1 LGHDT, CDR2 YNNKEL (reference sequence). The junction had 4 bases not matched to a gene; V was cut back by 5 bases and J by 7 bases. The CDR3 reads CASSKGGSGYTF. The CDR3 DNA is TGTGCCAGCAGCAAAGGGGGCTCTGGCTACACCTTC.

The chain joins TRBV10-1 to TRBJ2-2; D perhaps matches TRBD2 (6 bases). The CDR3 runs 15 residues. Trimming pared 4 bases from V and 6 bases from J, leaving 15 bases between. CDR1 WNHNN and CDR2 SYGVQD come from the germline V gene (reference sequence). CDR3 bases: TGCGCCAGCAGTGGGGACGGGAGAGGCGCCGGGGAGCTGTTTTTT. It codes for CASSGDGRGAGELFF.

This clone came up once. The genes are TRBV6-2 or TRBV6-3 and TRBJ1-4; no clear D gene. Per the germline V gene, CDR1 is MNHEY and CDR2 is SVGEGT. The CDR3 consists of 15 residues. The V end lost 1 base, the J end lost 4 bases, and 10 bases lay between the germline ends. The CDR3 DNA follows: TGTGCCAGCAGTTACTACCAGGCCTATAATGAAAAACTGTTTTTT. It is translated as CASSYYQAYNEKLFF.

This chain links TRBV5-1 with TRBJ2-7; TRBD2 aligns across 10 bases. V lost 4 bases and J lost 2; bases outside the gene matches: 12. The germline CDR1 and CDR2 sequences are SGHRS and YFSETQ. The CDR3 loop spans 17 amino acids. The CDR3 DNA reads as TGCGCCAGCAGCATCTCGGCTAGCGGGAGTTTCCCCTACGAGCAGTACTTC. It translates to CASSISASGSFPYEQYF. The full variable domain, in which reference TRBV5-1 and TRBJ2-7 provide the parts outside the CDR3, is KAGVTQTPRYLIKTRGQQVTLSCSPISGHRSVSWYQQTPGQGLQFLFEYFSETQRNKGNFPGRFSGRQFSNSRSEMNVSTLELGDSALYLCASSISASGSFPYEQYFGPGTRLTVT.

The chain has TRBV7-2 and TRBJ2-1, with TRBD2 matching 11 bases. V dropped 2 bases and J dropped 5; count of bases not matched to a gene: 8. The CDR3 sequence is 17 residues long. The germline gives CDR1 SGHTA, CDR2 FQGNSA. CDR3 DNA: TGTGCCAGCAGCTTAACTAGCGGGAGAAGCGCGAACAATGAGCAGTTCTTC. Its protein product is CASSLTSGRSANNEQFF.

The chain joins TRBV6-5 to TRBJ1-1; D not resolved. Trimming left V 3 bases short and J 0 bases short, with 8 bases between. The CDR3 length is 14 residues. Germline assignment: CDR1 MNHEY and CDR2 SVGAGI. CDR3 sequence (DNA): TGTGCCAGCAGTTATAGTCAGTTGAACACTGAAGCTTTCTTT. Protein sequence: CASSYSQLNTEAFF.

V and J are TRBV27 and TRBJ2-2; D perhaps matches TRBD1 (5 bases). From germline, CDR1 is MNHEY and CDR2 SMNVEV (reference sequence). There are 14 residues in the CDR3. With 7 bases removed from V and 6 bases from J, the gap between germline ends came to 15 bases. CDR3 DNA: TGTGCCAGCACCAACGCAGGGTCCGCCGGGGAGCTGTTTTTT. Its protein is CASTNAGSAGELFF.

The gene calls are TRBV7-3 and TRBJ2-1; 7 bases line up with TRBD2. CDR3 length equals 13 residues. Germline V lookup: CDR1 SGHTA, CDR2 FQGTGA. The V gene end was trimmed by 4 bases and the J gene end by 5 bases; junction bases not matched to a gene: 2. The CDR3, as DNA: TGTGCCAGCAGCTCCACTAGCGACAATGAGCAGTTCTTC. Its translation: CASSSTSDNEQFF.

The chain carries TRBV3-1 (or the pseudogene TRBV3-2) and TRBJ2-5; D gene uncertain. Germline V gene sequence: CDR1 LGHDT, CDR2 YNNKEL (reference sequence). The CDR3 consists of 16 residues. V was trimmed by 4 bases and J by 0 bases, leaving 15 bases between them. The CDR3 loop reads CASSPLRKVNQETQYF. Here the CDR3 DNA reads TGTGCCAGCAGCCCCCTGAGAAAGGTGAACCAAGAGACCCAGTACTTC.